This T cell receptor beta chain was sequenced for a study of graft-versus-host responses after intestinal transplantation (dated by TCRdb to about 2021). Some background on the complete study: Recipients received multivisceral, liver-intestinal, or isolated intestinal transplants. A peak of at least 4% donor T cells among recipient peripheral blood mononuclear cells was the definition used for donor T cell macrochimerism. Bulk TCR-beta CDR3 sequencing was used to track graft-versus-host and host-versus-graft alloreactive T cell clones in the graft, circulation and bone marrow after intestinal transplantation. The cohort enrolled about two dozen intestinal transplant recipients including one retransplant, and 3 patients lacking pretransplant specimens were excluded. Alloreactive clones were identified by sequencing pre-transplant mixed lymphocyte reaction products and comparing these products with unstimulated pre-transplant donor and recipient T cells. Every recipient was given anti-thymocyte globulin induction, then maintenance tacrolimus and steroids for 3 to 4 years. Samples from a few later patients were sequenced in-house on an Illumina MiSeq with MiXCR processing rather than by the commercial service. General conclusions and limits of the study: GvH clones were detected in recipient bone marrow, and some of these GvH clones were observed earlier in ileal mucosa or blood, consistent with an intestinal mucosal origin. Patients with donor T cell macrochimerism had high GvH to HvG T cell clonal ratios in their allografts. The conclusions were limited by the relatively low number and heterogeneity of the intestinal transplant patients. Early after transplant, peak levels of circulating GvH clones were found to be associated with declines in HvG clones.

The CDR3 spans 13 residues, from the cysteine through the phenylalanine. Only the CDR3 region is kept as DNA, spanning 39 bases read in frame from base 1. V was cut back by 5 bases and J by 4 bases, leaving a gap of 13 bases between them. CDR1 and CDR2 are drawn from the germline V gene (reference sequence): SGHKS, YYEKEE. Library construction relied on the immunoSEQ multiplex PCR assay. For most patients, genomic DNA was isolated with the Qiagen DNeasy Blood and Tissue Kit and sent frozen to Adaptive Biotechnologies for TCR sequencing. For most patients, genomic DNA was subjected to high-throughput TCR-beta CDR3 sequencing by Adaptive Biotechnologies. The source study handled its data this way. TCR sequencing data for approximately 17 patients were retrieved from Adaptive's ImmunoSEQ software; three other patients were processed with MiXCR and VDJtools. To correct CD4 versus CD8 sorting errors, any sequence found in both subsets at a frequency ratio below 5:1 was removed. CDR3 nucleotide sequences shared between donor and recipient were removed because their origin could not be assigned. Alloreactive clones required at least 2-fold expansion over unstimulated cells and minimum CFSE-low frequency of 0.002% (template counts) or 0.001% (read counts). A clone was considered mappable if detected in the sequenced pre-transplant spleen, lymph node, or MLR CFSE-low populations of the donor or recipient. The cumulative frequency of alloreactive clones was calculated as a percentage of all sequences, weighted by copy number. Not all clones reach the TCRdb copy of this immuneACCESS table, which keeps in-frame sequences only. Checked studies attribute under half of the gap to unresolved V genes and leave the rest unexplained. For V, J and clone size, that table is used; D and trimming come from the DNA. This sample holds fewer than 120,000 clones; around 93% were observed only once. Around 0.55% of the sample is in the top ten clones.

This sample's time point label indicates: cells obtained before transplantation from donor or recipient. CD3+CD4+ and CD3+CD8+ populations were FACS-sorted from unstimulated pre-transplant donor and recipient cells taken from spleen or lymph nodes. On this clone: The antigen it recognizes is unknown. Within one base of it there is no much larger clone, and no base qualities were kept.

This receptor was taken from a human donor who received an intestinal transplant. This receptor chain uses TRBV5-5 and TRBJ2-7; there is no confident call for the D gene. The sequencing used unstimulated CD8+ T cells sorted from spleen or lymph node cells, collected before intestinal transplant. The sequence in DNA is TGTGCCAGCAGGCCCCAGGAAACTTACGAGCAGTACTTC. It translates as CASRPQETYEQYF. Reference TRBV5-5 and TRBJ2-7 genes cover what lies past the CDR3, so the full variable domain is DAGVTQSPTHLIKTRGQQVTLRCSPISGHKSVSWYQQVLGQGPQFIFQYYEKEERGRGNFPDRFSARQFPNYSSELNVNALLLGDSALYLCASRPQETYEQYFGPGTRLTVT.